Sequencing of this TCR beta chain was carried out in a study of blood T cell repertoires in COVID-19. Study in general: Sites across the United States, Italy and Spain contributed samples from acute and convalescent COVID-19. Sample material is recorded as cDNA or gDNA derived from T cells, B-cell-depleted T cells, or PBMCs.

Source study methods: From reference gene primer amplification, estimates of nucleated cell counts were derived. Measured with immunoSEQ multiplex PCR; TCRdb has only the in-frame clones, and not every one. The DNA was the basis for D and trimming; V, J and clone size are from that table. The data contain 110,000 or so clones, more than 60% of them singletons. Per the germline V gene, CDR1 is MNHEY and CDR2 is SVGAGI. Trimming removed 7 bases at V and 0 bases at J, with 9 bases between. This CDR3 comprises 13 residues. The chain employs TRBV6-5 and TRBJ1-1, with D possibly TRBD1 on 5 matching bases. The sample was peripheral blood. This sequence originates from a man aged 50-59 years with acute or convalescent COVID-19. CDR3 sequence reads: CASNLQVNTEAFF. CDR3 nucleotide sequence: TGTGCCAGCAATCTACAGGTGAACACTGAAGCTTTCTTT.